The clone carrying this T cell receptor beta chain appeared a single time. The antigen remains unidentified. This specimen comes from a study of shared clonotypes between healthy human individuals. Study-wide points: Compared with memory subsets, naive subsets generally had larger estimated richness. Inspection by rarefaction showed sorted-subset sequencing to be incomplete despite large depth. Unshared clonotypes carried lower generation probabilities than those common to all four donors. In this cohort, only blood was sampled, and tissue repertoires likely differ.

Assay used: immunoSEQ multiplex PCR; TCRdb lists only in-frame clones, some missing. The sample lists about 2.3 million clones, about 92% occurring once. CDR1 is SGHNT, CDR2 YENEEA, per germline. This CDR3 contains 17 residues. The V and J ends lost 1 base and 0 bases, in that order; junction bases with no gene match: 4. The chain carries TRBV11-3 and TRBJ2-3; 10 bases match TRBD2. Material for sequencing was naive CD4+ T cells from PBMCs. Sample subset: CD45RA+ positively selected. The sequence was obtained from a man between 18 and 29 years old in good health. Some clones in this sample may be carry-over from other donors' samples. The CDR3 coding sequence is TGTGCCAGCAGCTTAGGGGGGACTAGCGCTAGCACAGATACGCAGTATTTT. Its protein is CASSLGGTSASTDTQYF. Full variable domain (missing parts from reference TRBV11-3 and TRBJ2-3): EAGVVQSPRYKIIEKKQPVAFWCNPISGHNTLYWYLQNLGQGPELLIRYENEEAVDDSQLPKDRFSAERLKGVDSTLKIQPAELGDSAVYLCASSLGGTSASTDTQYFGPGTRLTVL.